This T cell receptor beta chain came from a study of T cell responses to AZD1222 COVID-19 vaccine. Findings and caveats of the study: Seropositive AZD1222 recipients at baseline numbered only five to seven. Repertoire samples came only from after the peak T cell response. The donor group comprised mostly white British people and more females; the analysis possibly underestimated clonal diversity.

Points on this clone: What it binds is not known.

Some clones are missing from TCRdb's copy, which holds only in-frame ones; the method was immunoSEQ multiplex PCR. The table lists about 110,000 clones, about 90% of them singletons. V gave up 1 base and J gave up 2 bases, with 11 bases separating them. Germline V gene data show CDR1 as SGHTA and CDR2 as FQGTGA. CDR3 length: 15 amino acids. The sequencing used peripheral blood, collected 28 days after the second AZD1222 dose. This TCR was sampled from an adult who received the AZD1222 COVID-19 vaccine. V and J are TRBV7-3 and TRBJ2-5; D is unresolved. The CDR3 coding sequence is TGTGCCAGCAGCTTAATGGGCAGTCGGCAAGAGACCCAGTACTTC. It translates to CASSLMGSRQETQYF.